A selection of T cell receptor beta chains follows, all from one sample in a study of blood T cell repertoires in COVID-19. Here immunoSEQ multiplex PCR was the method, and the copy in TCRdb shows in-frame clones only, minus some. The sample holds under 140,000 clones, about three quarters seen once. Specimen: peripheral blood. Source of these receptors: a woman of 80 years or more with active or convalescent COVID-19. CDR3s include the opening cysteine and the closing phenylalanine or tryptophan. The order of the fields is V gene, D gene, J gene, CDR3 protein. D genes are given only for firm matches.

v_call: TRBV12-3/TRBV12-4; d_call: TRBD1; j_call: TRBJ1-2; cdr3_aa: CASSGTGGYGYTF
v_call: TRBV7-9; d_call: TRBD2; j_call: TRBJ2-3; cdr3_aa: CASSSKLAGDGADTQYF
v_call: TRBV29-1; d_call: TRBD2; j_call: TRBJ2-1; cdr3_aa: CSVEDITSGRAGFVNEQFF
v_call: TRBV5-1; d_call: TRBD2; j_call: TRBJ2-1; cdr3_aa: CASSPGTSGGNEQFF
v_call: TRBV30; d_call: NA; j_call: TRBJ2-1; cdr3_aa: CAWRPGYYNEQFF
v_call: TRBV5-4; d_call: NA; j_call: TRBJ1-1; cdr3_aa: CASSPGGWGEAFF
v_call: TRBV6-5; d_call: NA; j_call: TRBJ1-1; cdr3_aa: CASRGQVTNTEAFF
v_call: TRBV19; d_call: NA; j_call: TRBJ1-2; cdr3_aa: CASSIGYRGEDPNYGYTF
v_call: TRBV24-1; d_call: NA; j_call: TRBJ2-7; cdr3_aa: CATSRGQGTYEQYF
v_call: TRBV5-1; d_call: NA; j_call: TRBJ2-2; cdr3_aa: CASRSGISDTGELFF
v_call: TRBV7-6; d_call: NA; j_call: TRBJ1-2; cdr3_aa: CASSPRPQGKPYGYTF
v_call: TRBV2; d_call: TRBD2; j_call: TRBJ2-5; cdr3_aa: CASSDRTSQETQYF
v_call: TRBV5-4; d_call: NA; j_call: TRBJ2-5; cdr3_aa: CASSPGSEETQYF
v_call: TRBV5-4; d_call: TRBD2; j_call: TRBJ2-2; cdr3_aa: CASSLAASGRDTGELFF
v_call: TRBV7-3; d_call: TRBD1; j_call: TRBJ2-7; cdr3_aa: CASSPPDRVYEQYF
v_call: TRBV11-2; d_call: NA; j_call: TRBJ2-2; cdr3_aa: CASSLVPGENTGELFF